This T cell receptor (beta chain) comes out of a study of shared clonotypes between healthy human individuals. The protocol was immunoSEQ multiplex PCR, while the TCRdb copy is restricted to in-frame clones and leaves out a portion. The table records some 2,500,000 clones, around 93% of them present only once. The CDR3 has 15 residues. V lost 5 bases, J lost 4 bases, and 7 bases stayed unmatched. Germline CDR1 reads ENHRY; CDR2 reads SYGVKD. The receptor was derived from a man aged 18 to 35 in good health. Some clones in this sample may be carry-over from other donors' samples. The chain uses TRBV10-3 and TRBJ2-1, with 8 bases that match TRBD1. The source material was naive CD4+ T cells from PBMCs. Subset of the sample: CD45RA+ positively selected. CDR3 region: CAISTGGTSYNEQFF. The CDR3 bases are TGTGCCATCAGTACAGGGGGGACTTCTTACAATGAGCAGTTCTTC.